The 29 T cell receptor beta chains reported below all come from one sample, sequenced in a study of blood T cells in healthy people across ages. Then a second PCR, running roughly 7 to 11 cycles, was carried out with a sample-barcoded 5' primer and a J-beta primer mix. In TCRdb, the 5' RACE reads were re-called with MiXCR into one record per CDR3 protein. This sample has 1.6 million or so distinct CDR3 sequences; about 35% occur once, and the top ten carry roughly 10%. Sequenced sample: blood. The receptors here all came from a woman aged 30 to 39 in good health.

This clonotype appeared a few times. This chain links TRBV6-5 with TRBJ1-2; TRBD1 aligns across 8 bases. J gave up 8 bases and V 2 bases, and 4 bases lay outside the gene matches. CDR1 and CDR2 from the germline V gene are MNHEY and SVGAGI. The CDR3 spans 13 residues. The CDR3 loop is CASSYGQGRGYTF. The CDR3 DNA reads TGTGCCAGCAGTTACGGACAGGGTCGAGGCTACACCTTC.

This clonotype has only a few counts. J is TRBJ2-3 and V is TRBV20-1; 8 bases match TRBD2. This CDR3 comprises 18 residues. Germline V gives CDR1 DFQATT, CDR2 SNEGSKA (reference sequence). The ends lost 0 bases at V and 2 bases at J; junction bases unmatched: 13. The CDR3 DNA reads as TGCAGTGCTAGAGATTTCTCCGGGGCGGGAGGCCCCACAGATACGCAGTATTTT. It codes for CSARDFSGAGGPTDTQYF.

The V gene is TRBV20-1, the J gene TRBJ2-3; tentative D call: TRBD2 (7 bases). The CDR3 loop spans 19 amino acids. Per the germline V gene, CDR1 is DFQATT and CDR2 is SNEGSKA (reference sequence). The V gene lost 3 bases and the J gene lost 3 bases, with 28 bases spanning the gap. The CDR3 loop reads CSASPPRGGGRSRTDTQYF. In nucleotides, the CDR3 is TGCAGTGCTAGTCCCCCGCGAGGGGGAGGGCGGAGTCGAACAGATACGCAGTATTTT.

This clonotype appeared many times. Since a much larger clone is just one base distant, this may be a read error. The rearrangement joins TRBV29-1 to TRBJ2-7; D remains unclear. V lost 5 bases and J lost 3, with 11 bases in between. Germline CDR1 SQVTM, CDR2 ANQGSEA. The CDR3 covers 12 residues. The CDR3 nucleotides read TGCAGCGTTCTCGACGGATGCTACGAGCAGTACTTC. Amino acid sequence: CSVLDGCYEQYF.

The chain's CDR3 is CSAGGEREGREQYF. Here the CDR3 DNA reads TGCAGTGCTGGGGGGGAGCGGGAGGGTCGCGAGCAGTACTTC. The chain couples TRBV20-1 to TRBJ2-4; 10 positions agree with TRBD2. Near its end, the DNA agrees better with TRBJ2-7, so the J call may be wrong. The CDR3 extends over 14 amino acids. From germline, CDR1 is DFQATT and CDR2 SNEGSKA (reference sequence).

The genes are TRBV7-6 and TRBJ2-1, with D possibly matching TRBD2 (5 bases). The CDR3 runs to 12 residues. Trimming cost V 5 bases and J 12 bases, with 14 bases left between them. Germline V gene lookup returns CDR1 SGHVS and CDR2 FNYEAQ. CDR3 residues: CASSPRESVQFF. CDR3 nucleotides: TGTGCCAGCAGCCCGAGGGAAAGTGTGCAGTTCTTC.

The gene calls are TRBV20-1 and TRBJ2-3; 9 bases map to TRBD2. The CDR3 is made up of 15 amino acids. Germline V lookup: CDR1 DFQATT, CDR2 SNEGSKA (reference sequence). With 0 bases clipped from V and 5 bases from J, the junction kept 6 bases outside the gene matches. The CDR3 nucleotides are TGCAGTGCTAGAGATCTGGGACTAGCCGGAGATACGCAGTATTTT. Translated, it gives CSARDLGLAGDTQYF.

The V call is TRBV27, the J call TRBJ2-1, with 8 bases lining up with TRBD2. J lost 10 bases, V lost 10 bases, and 9 bases had no gene match. Germline CDR1 reads MNHEY; CDR2 reads SMNVEV (reference sequence). The CDR3 runs 12 residues. DNA for the CDR3: TGTGCCACAAGATTTAAGCGGGAGGAGCAGTTCTTC. It yields the protein CATRFKREEQFF.

This clonotype showed up just a few times. The rearrangement joins TRBV20-1 to TRBJ2-1; the D is unclear. There are 14 residues in the CDR3. The ends were cut back, 6 bases at V and 5 bases at J, with 17 bases in the middle. CDR1 DFQATT and CDR2 SNEGSKA come from the germline V gene (reference sequence). In nucleotides, the CDR3 is TGCAGTGCCACGACGCCGGGTACCCACAATGAGCAGTTCTTC. Translation gives CSATTPGTHNEQFF.

This clonotype was detected only a few times. The V and J genes are TRBV7-6 and TRBJ2-1, with 8 positions matching TRBD2. The CDR3 extends over 16 amino acids. Germline CDR1 reads SGHVS; CDR2 reads FNYEAQ. Trimming cost V 2 bases and J 7 bases; bases outside gene matches: 10. As DNA, the CDR3 is TGTGCCAGCAGCTTAAGCCCGGGAGGGCCAGGAAATGAGCAGTTCTTC. This sequence encodes CASSLSPGGPGNEQFF.

In regard to this clonotype: This may be a read error: a much more frequent sequence differs by one nucleotide. This chain links TRBV6-2 or TRBV6-3 with TRBJ1-5; TRBD1 matches 9 bases. The CDR3 totals 15 residues. Germline V gene data show CDR1 as MNHEY and CDR2 as SVGEGT. The CDR3 region is CASSLPTGGNQPRHF. The CDR3 DNA follows: TGTGCCAGCAGTCTTCCGACAGGGGGGAATCAGCCCCGGCATTTT.

Turning to this clonotype: One end of the junction fails to match germline, which may point to a read error. CDR3 protein: CTISVGGSTDTQYF. For the CDR3, the DNA is TGTACCATCAGTGTTGGAGGGAGCACAGATACGCAGTATTTT. The chain uses TRBV10-3 and TRBJ2-3; weak D call: TRBD2 (6 bases). Germline CDR1 reads ENHRY; CDR2 reads SYGVKD. The CDR3 has 14 residues.

The chain couples TRBV29-1 to TRBJ2-5; weak D call: TRBD2 (5 bases). The CDR3 has 13 amino acids. Looked up from germline, CDR1 is SQVTM and CDR2 is ANQGSEA. Trimming shortened V by 5 bases and J by 4 bases, and 14 bases separated the two germline ends. CDR3 in amino acids: CSVSLGVRETQYF. For the CDR3, the DNA is TGCAGCGTTAGTCTCGGGGTAAGAGAGACCCAGTACTTC.

A word on this clonotype: Mismatch with germline at one junction end may stem from a read error. This chain links TRBV28 with TRBJ2-7; D may be TRBD1 (7 bases). The CDR3 contains 15 residues. From germline, CDR1 is MDHEN and CDR2 SYDVKM. The CDR3 protein is CAGSPFRGASYEQYF. CDR3 nucleotide sequence: TGTGCCGGCAGCCCCTTCAGGGGGGCCTCCTACGAGCAGTACTTC.

The chain uses TRBV2 and TRBJ1-1; TRBD1 matches at 8 bases. In germline, CDR1 is SNHLY, CDR2 FYNNEI. V was pared by 4 bases and J by 10 bases, with 2 bases of the junction left unmatched. The CDR3 has 11 amino acids. In nucleotides, the CDR3 is TGTGCCAGCAGTGGGACAGGGTCAGCTTTCTTT. Translated, it gives CASSGTGSAFF. The whole variable domain, remainder taken from reference TRBV2 and TRBJ1-1, is EPEVTQTPSHQVTQMGQEVILRCVPISNHLYFYWYRQILGQKVEFLVSFYNNEISEKSEIFDDQFSVERPDGSNFTLKIRSTKLEDSAMYFCASSGTGSAFFGQGTRLTVV.

The chain is built from TRBV3-1 and TRBJ1-6; no reliable D call. Germline CDR1 LGHDT, CDR2 YNNKEL (reference sequence). V was trimmed by 6 bases and J by 6 bases, leaving 9 bases between them. The CDR3 sequence is 13 residues long. The CDR3 nucleotides read TGTGCCAGCAGGGCAGGCCCTAATTCACCCCTCCACTTT. Protein sequence: CASRAGPNSPLHF.

In its sample, this clonotype was seen a few times. The gene calls are TRBV27 and TRBJ2-3; 9 nucleotides line up with TRBD2. Germline V CDR1 and CDR2: MNHEY, SMNVEV (reference sequence). V was clipped by 3 bases and J by 0 bases; unmatched bases: 7. The CDR3 has 17 amino acids. The chain's CDR3 is CASSFVAGDPSTDTQYF. In nucleotides, the CDR3 is TGTGCCAGCAGTTTTGTAGCGGGAGATCCAAGCACAGATACGCAGTATTTT.

This clonotype appeared many times. This sequence joins TRBV5-5 and TRBJ2-1; no definite D call. The V end lost 1 base, the J end lost 5 bases, and 4 bases lay between the germline ends. The V gene's germline CDR1 is SGHKS and CDR2 YYEKEE (reference sequence). This CDR3 is built from 12 residues. CDR3 bases: TGTGCCAGCAGCTTGACCCACAATGAGCAGTTCTTC. It encodes CASSLTHNEQFF. The full variable domain, with the rest looked up from reference TRBV5-5 and TRBJ2-1, is DAGVTQSPTHLIKTRGQQVTLRCSPISGHKSVSWYQQVLGQGPQFIFQYYEKEERGRGNFPDRFSARQFPNYSSELNVNALLLGDSALYLCASSLTHNEQFFGPGTRLTVL.

The chain is built from TRBV24-1 and TRBJ2-1; the match to TRBD2 covers 14 bases. The CDR3 consists of 17 residues. Germline V CDR1 and CDR2: KGHDR, SFDVKD. The J segment lost 6 bases and the V segment lost 7 bases, leaving 10 bases of the junction unmatched. The CDR3 coding sequence is TGTGCCACCAGAGGGACTAGCGGGAGTGGAACCTCCAATGAGCAGTTCTTC. It specifies CATRGTSGSGTSNEQFF.

This clonotype occurred many times. CDR3 in DNA: TGTGCCAGCAGCCCAAAGGGTACAGATACGCAGTATTTT. This codes for CASSPKGTDTQYF. The chain links TRBV7-3 to TRBJ2-3; no clear D gene. Deletions cut 5 bases from V and 3 bases from J, with 9 bases between. There are 13 residues in the CDR3. In germline, CDR1 is SGHTA, CDR2 FQGTGA.

The chain carries TRBV6-2 or TRBV6-3 and TRBJ1-6, with D perhaps matching TRBD1 (6 bases). The CDR3 runs 18 residues. Per the germline V gene, CDR1 is MNHEY and CDR2 is SVGEGT. Trimming took off 11 bases at V and 9 bases at J, with 32 bases between the two ends. The CDR3 protein is CAFDPAQGYYRSSSPLHF. The DNA for the CDR3 is TGTGCCTTCGACCCGGCACAGGGCTATTATCGGTCTAGTTCACCCCTCCACTTT.

The chain employs TRBV20-1 and TRBJ1-2, with 7 positions matching TRBD1. From germline, CDR1 is DFQATT and CDR2 SNEGSKA (reference sequence). Trimming took 6 bases from V and 6 from J; bases not matched to a gene: 7. This CDR3 region has 12 residues. Written as DNA, the CDR3 is TGCAGTGCCACGACAGGGTTTGATGGCTACACCTTC. Protein: CSATTGFDGYTF.

The CDR3 here is CASSLNPRNYGYTF. DNA for the CDR3: TGTGCCAGCAGCTTAAACCCCAGGAACTATGGCTACACCTTC. The chain has TRBV7-8 and TRBJ1-2; unclear D gene. The ends were cut back, 2 bases at V and 2 bases at J, with 9 bases in the middle. The germline CDR1 and CDR2 sequences are SGHVS and FQNEAQ. This CDR3 has 14 residues.

Comments on this clonotype: The germline gene is not matched at one end of the junction; a read error may be the cause. This chain connects TRBV4-1 to TRBJ2-5, with D perhaps matching TRBD2 (6 bases). Germline CDR1 and CDR2: MGHRA and YSYEKL. The CDR3 consists of 17 residues. Written as DNA, the CDR3 is TGCGCCAGCAGCCAAGAGGGTCTGGGGAGGCCCGGAGAGACCCGGTACTTC. Amino acid sequence: CASSQEGLGRPGETRYF.

This clonotype was recorded a few times. The J gene is TRBJ1-5, the V gene TRBV20-1; TRBD1 might be the D (5 bases). In germline, CDR1 is DFQATT, CDR2 SNEGSKA (reference sequence). Deletions cut 3 bases from V and 3 bases from J, with 9 bases between. The CDR3 covers 13 residues. CDR3 nucleotides: TGCAGTGCTAGCAGGGATGTCAATCAGCCCCAGCATTTT. Its protein is CSASRDVNQPQHF.

This sequence joins TRBV4-1 and TRBJ2-7, with D perhaps TRBD1 (8 bases). Germline values: CDR1 MGHRA, CDR2 YSYEKL. The CDR3 length is 19 residues. Trimming removed 0 bases at V and 0 bases at J, with 21 bases between. This chain's CDR3 is CASSQEVQGGTGVSYEQYF. In DNA, the CDR3 is TGCGCCAGCAGCCAAGAGGTACAGGGAGGGACAGGAGTCTCCTACGAGCAGTACTTC.

The sample holds a few counts of this clonotype. V is TRBV6-1 and J is TRBJ1-5; D remains ambiguous. The CDR3 contains 14 residues. Trimming shortened V by 6 bases and J by 1 base, and 10 bases separated the two germline ends. Germline V CDR1 and CDR2: MNHNS, SASEGT. The CDR3 bases are TGTGCCAGCAGGCCGGCGAAGAGCAATCAGCCCCAGCATTTT. It codes for CASRPAKSNQPQHF.

This clonotype was observed many times. The chain recombines TRBV29-1 with TRBJ2-6; weak D call: TRBD1 (5 bases). The CDR3 length is 12 residues. The germline V and J ends were trimmed by 8 bases and 2 bases, with 7 bases remaining between them. Germline V lookup: CDR1 SQVTM, CDR2 ANQGSEA. CDR3 sequence reads: CSLGPGANVLTF. The CDR3 coding sequence is TGCAGCTTGGGGCCTGGGGCCAACGTCCTGACTTTC.

This clonotype has just a few counts. V is TRBV5-1 and J is TRBJ2-1; D perhaps matches TRBD2 (5 bases). There are 15 residues in the CDR3. V was cut by 5 bases and J by 1 base, with 13 bases left in between. Germline-derived CDR1 and CDR2 are SGHRS and YFSETQ. The CDR3 nucleotides are TGCGCCAGCAGAGGAGAGGGAAGATCCTACAATGAGCAGTTCTTC. Translated: CASRGEGRSYNEQFF.